Each of the 29 T cell receptor beta chains below was sequenced from the same sample in a study of T-cell memory formation after mild COVID-19. TCRdb passed the 5' RACE reads through MiXCR, listing each CDR3 protein once. The table records around 250,000 distinct CDR3 sequences, 15% of them present only once. Sequenced sample: PBMCs or a T cell subset sorted from them (not recorded which). These receptors all come from an adult woman who had mild COVID-19 (a few samples of this study predate the infection). Cell type and time point are not known.

The chain links TRBV21-1 to TRBJ1-1. TRBV21-1 is shown as a pseudogene. The CDR3 is 14 residues long. The CDR3 DNA follows: TGTGCCAGCAGCAAAGCAAATCAGAACACTGAAGCTTTCTTT. As protein: CASSKANQNTEAFF.

This clonotype occurred a few times. The rearrangement uses TRBV3-1 and TRBJ1-2, with 7 bases identical to TRBD1. Trimming removed 0 bases from V and 4 bases from J; junction bases left unmatched: 5. The CDR3 length is 15 residues. The germline CDR1 and CDR2 sequences are LGHDT and YNNKEL (reference sequence). The CDR3 protein is CASSQDHGQAYGYTF. CDR3 DNA sequence: TGTGCCAGCAGCCAAGACCACGGACAGGCCTATGGCTACACCTTC.

A few counts support this clonotype. DNA for the CDR3: TGTGCCAGCAGTCTAGGACGGTTGAACACTGAAGCTTTCTTT. Translating it yields CASSLGRLNTEAFF. The V call is TRBV6-5, the J call TRBJ1-1; unclear D gene. This CDR3 comprises 14 residues. Trimming removed 5 bases at V and 0 bases at J, with 10 bases between. CDR1 MNHEY and CDR2 SVGAGI come from the germline V gene.

This clonotype has just a few counts. The V and J genes are TRBV5-1 and TRBJ2-6, with D maybe TRBD1 (5 bases). Deletions cut 1 base from V and 1 base from J, with 6 bases between. CDR1 and CDR2 (germline): SGHRS, YFSETQ. This CDR3 has 15 amino acids. The CDR3 loop is CASSLPGSGANVLTF. CDR3 DNA: TGCGCCAGCAGCTTGCCAGGGTCTGGGGCCAACGTCCTGACTTTC. Full variable domain (outside the CDR3, taken from reference TRBV5-1 and TRBJ2-6): KAGVTQTPRYLIKTRGQQVTLSCSPISGHRSVSWYQQTPGQGLQFLFEYFSETQRNKGNFPGRFSGRQFSNSRSEMNVSTLELGDSALYLCASSLPGSGANVLTFGAGSRLTVL.

V usage is TRBV7-9 and J usage is TRBJ2-1; perhaps D is TRBD1 or TRBD2 (6 bases each). The CDR3 spans 12 residues. Per the germline V gene, CDR1 is SEHNR and CDR2 is FQNEAQ (reference sequence). Trimming took 1 base from V and 15 from J, leaving 13 bases between them. In DNA form, the CDR3 reads TGTGCCAGCAGCTTAGGGTTAGGAGGGGGGTTCTTC. This translates into CASSLGLGGGFF. Full variable domain (outside the CDR3, taken from reference TRBV7-9 and TRBJ2-1): DTGVSQNPRHKITKRGQNVTFRCDPISEHNRLYWYRQTLGQGPEFLTYFQNEAQLEKSRLLSDRFSAERPKGSFSTLEIQRTEQGDSAMYLCASSLGLGGGFFGPGTRLTVL.

This clonotype showed up just a few times. The J gene is TRBJ1-5, the V gene TRBV20-1; 8 nucleotides agree with TRBD1. The CDR3 extends over 14 amino acids. The J segment lost 6 bases and the V segment lost 3 bases, leaving 7 bases of the junction unmatched. CDR1 is DFQATT, CDR2 SNEGSKA, per germline (reference sequence). DNA of the CDR3: TGCAGTGCTAGCGGTACAGGGGGGGTTCAGCCCCAGCATTTT. Its protein product is CSASGTGGVQPQHF.

This clonotype appeared a few times. The chain is built from TRBV29-1 and TRBJ2-1, with D possibly TRBD2 on 6 matching bases. Germline lookup yields CDR1 SQVTM and CDR2 ANQGSEA. Between the trimmed V and J ends, which lost 6 bases and 2 bases, there was a span of 14 bases. The CDR3 contains 14 residues. The CDR3 bases are TGCAGCGTGGCCGTGGGACTTGCCTACAATGAGCAGTTCTTC. As protein: CSVAVGLAYNEQFF.

This clonotype came up a few times. The chain combines TRBV20-1 with TRBJ2-1, with 10 bases identical to TRBD2. The CDR3 covers 14 residues. V trimming: 1 base; J trimming: 6 bases; junction bases outside the gene matches: 3. Germline V gives CDR1 DFQATT, CDR2 SNEGSKA (reference sequence). The CDR3 loop is CSARGTSGPNEQFF. Here the CDR3 DNA reads TGCAGTGCTAGAGGGACTAGCGGCCCCAATGAGCAGTTCTTC.

The chain couples TRBV30 to TRBJ1-5; D is ambiguous. V lost 1 base to trimming and J lost 0 bases, with 10 bases between them. Germline-derived CDR1 and CDR2 are GTSNPN and SVGIG (reference sequence). This CDR3 has 15 residues. CDR3 DNA sequence: TGTGCCTGGAGTGCTGGGCTTAATAGCAATCAGCCCCAGCATTTT. This codes for CAWSAGLNSNQPQHF. The full variable domain, in which reference TRBV30 and TRBJ1-5 provide the parts outside the CDR3, is SQTIHQWPATLVQPVGSPLSLECTVEGTSNPNLYWYRQAAGRGLQLLFYSVGIGQISSEVPQNLSASRPQDRQFILSSKKLLLSDSGFYLCAWSAGLNSNQPQHFGDGTRLSIL.

This clonotype was counted between two and nine times. The chain links TRBV6-5 to TRBJ2-3; D remains ambiguous. Germline V lookup: CDR1 MNHEY, CDR2 SVGAGI. Trimming shortened V by 11 bases and J by 7 bases, and 22 bases separated the two germline ends. There are 14 residues in the CDR3. The chain's CDR3 is CAHQAAIGFNTQYF. DNA of the CDR3: TGTGCCCATCAAGCAGCGATCGGGTTTAATACGCAGTATTTT.

This clonotype has just a few counts. The rearrangement uses TRBV12-3 or TRBV12-4 and TRBJ1-6, with no clear D. Trimming removed 4 bases from V and 5 bases from J, with 0 bases in between. The CDR3 contains 11 residues. The CDR3 nucleotides are TGTGCCAGCAGTTATAATTCACCCCTCCACTTT. Protein sequence: CASSYNSPLHF.

The chain is built from TRBV5-1 and TRBJ2-7; no definite D call. There are 14 residues in the CDR3. Germline values: CDR1 SGHRS, CDR2 YFSETQ. V lost 1 base and J 2 bases, leaving 10 bases between the germline ends. The CDR3 is CASSLQGEAYEQYF. CDR3 DNA sequence: TGCGCCAGCAGCTTGCAAGGCGAAGCCTACGAGCAGTACTTC.

V is TRBV3-1 and J is TRBJ2-5; 9 bases are shared with TRBD2. Germline V CDR1 and CDR2: LGHDT, YNNKEL (reference sequence). This CDR3 is 16 amino acids long. Trimming cost V 1 base and J 3 bases; bases outside gene matches: 6. The CDR3 DNA reads TGTGCCAGCAGCCAAGCACCGGGACTAGCCGAAGAGACCCAGTACTTC. It encodes CASSQAPGLAEETQYF.

V usage is TRBV4-3 and J usage is TRBJ1-1; the D gene is possibly TRBD1 (6 bases). Germline lookup yields CDR1 LGHNA and CDR2 YSLEER. V was clipped by 4 bases and J by 5 bases, with 14 bases between them. This CDR3 contains 14 residues. The CDR3 reads CASSLGGWETEAFF. The DNA of the CDR3 is TGCGCCAGCAGCCTGGGGGGCTGGGAAACTGAAGCTTTCTTT.

The V gene is TRBV7-9, the J gene TRBJ1-4; D unclear. This CDR3 has 15 residues. V lost 1 base, J lost 3 bases, and 9 bases lay in between. Germline CDR1 and CDR2: SEHNR and FQNEAQ (reference sequence). Here the CDR3 reads CASSLEGNPNEKLFF. The DNA for the CDR3 is TGTGCCAGCAGCTTAGAAGGGAACCCTAATGAAAAACTGTTTTTT.

The chain is built from TRBV4-1 and TRBJ2-6, with D unresolved. The CDR3 contains 14 residues. V was pared by 6 bases and J by 1 base, with 7 bases between. The germline CDR1 and CDR2 sequences are MGHRA and YSYEKL. CDR3 in amino acids: CASSEWSGANVLTF. The CDR3 DNA sequence: TGCGCCAGCAGTGAATGGTCTGGGGCCAACGTCCTGACTTTC.

This clonotype came up a few times. The rearrangement links TRBV18 to TRBJ1-1; D gene unclear. The CDR3 sequence is 16 residues long. Germline loops: CDR1 KGHSH, CDR2 LQKENI. V was shortened by 1 base and J by 0 bases, with 12 bases between the two germline ends. This chain's CDR3 is CASSPREHGMNTEAFF. The CDR3 nucleotides read TGTGCCAGCTCACCACGTGAACACGGCATGAACACTGAAGCTTTCTTT.

V is TRBV6-5 and J is TRBJ1-1; D gene uncertain. The V end was cut by 2 bases, the J end by 4 bases, with 20 bases between. The V gene's germline CDR1 is MNHEY and CDR2 SVGAGI. The CDR3 totals 17 residues. CDR3 sequence reads: CASSYGFSTTWGTEAFF. DNA of the CDR3: TGTGCCAGCAGTTACGGGTTTAGTACAACCTGGGGCACTGAAGCTTTCTTT.

This clonotype was observed a single time. The V gene is TRBV20-1, the J gene TRBJ2-1, with no clear D. Trimming shortened V by 1 base and J by 8 bases, and 9 bases separated the two germline ends. The CDR3 is 12 residues long. CDR1 is DFQATT, CDR2 SNEGSKA, per germline (reference sequence). This chain's CDR3 is CSARGPFDEQFF. As DNA, the CDR3 is TGCAGTGCTAGAGGACCCTTCGATGAGCAGTTCTTC.

This clonotype was found a few times. The chain recombines TRBV18 with TRBJ1-2; 8 nucleotides match TRBD1. V shed 3 bases and J 4 bases; nucleotides not matched to a gene: 13. The CDR3 totals 17 residues. Germline CDR1 and CDR2: KGHSH and LQKENI. This CDR3 reads CASSPNVGTGTPYGYTF. As DNA, the CDR3 is TGTGCCAGCTCACCGAATGTGGGGACAGGAACACCCTATGGCTACACCTTC.

This clonotype was counted at least ten times. The V call is TRBV5-1, the J call TRBJ2-3; D not resolved. Trimming took off 0 bases at V and 2 bases at J, with 7 bases between the two ends. Germline loops: CDR1 SGHRS, CDR2 YFSETQ. CDR3 size: 14 residues. The CDR3 sequence: CASSLVDNTDTQYF. The CDR3 DNA reads TGCGCCAGCAGCTTGGTAGACAACACAGATACGCAGTATTTT.

This chain links TRBV18 with TRBJ1-5; a possible D gene is TRBD1 (5 bases). The CDR3 has 18 amino acids. V was cut by 2 bases and J by 5 bases, with 22 bases left in between. Germline V gene data show CDR1 as KGHSH and CDR2 as LQKENI. The CDR3 DNA follows: TGTGCCAGCTCACCAAGGGCTCAGGGCCCGGGGGTCCATCAGCCCCAGCATTTT. Translated: CASSPRAQGPGVHQPQHF.

V gene TRBV7-8 combines with J gene TRBJ2-7; 10 bases match TRBD1. Per the germline V gene, CDR1 is SGHVS and CDR2 is FQNEAQ. CDR3 length: 14 residues. V gave up 3 bases and J gave up 7 bases; unmatched junction bases: 6. CDR3 coding DNA: TGTGCCAGCAGCTTCGACAGGGGGCGAGGGGAGCAGTACTTC. Translated: CASSFDRGRGEQYF.

This clonotype was counted a few times. The rearrangement uses TRBV5-1 and TRBJ2-3; 8 nucleotides align to TRBD2. The germline V gene encodes CDR1 SGHRS and CDR2 YFSETQ. This CDR3 contains 15 residues. The junction had 14 bases not matched to a gene; V was cut back by 4 bases and J by 10 bases. The DNA for the CDR3 is TGCGCCAGCAGCCTACCCGACGGGAGGGCCGGGGCGCAGTATTTT. Its protein product is CASSLPDGRAGAQYF.

This clonotype was picked up a small number of times. CDR3 sequence: CASSQPDRGSGYTF. The CDR3 DNA sequence: TGTGCCAGCAGCCAACCCGACAGGGGGTCTGGCTACACCTTC. The genes are TRBV3-1 and TRBJ1-2; 9 bases are a match to TRBD1. After removal of 2 bases from V and 7 bases from J, the junction contained 5 bases not matched to a gene. The germline CDR1 and CDR2 sequences are LGHDT and YNNKEL (reference sequence). The CDR3 spans 14 residues.

This clonotype was observed at least ten times. The chain employs TRBV3-1 and TRBJ2-5, with D possibly TRBD2 on 6 matching bases. CDR3 size: 13 residues. V lost 7 bases to trimming and J lost 6 bases, with 15 bases between them. Germline V lookup: CDR1 LGHDT, CDR2 YNNKEL (reference sequence). Written as DNA, the CDR3 is TGTGCCAGCACCTACGGAGGCGGGAAGACCCAGTACTTC. It is translated as CASTYGGGKTQYF.

V is TRBV7-8 and J is TRBJ2-3; 9 nucleotides align to TRBD2. This CDR3 is built from 17 residues. V trimming: 2 bases; J trimming: 2 bases; junction bases outside the gene matches: 8. In germline, CDR1 is SGHVS, CDR2 FQNEAQ. DNA for the CDR3: TGTGCCAGCAGCTTAAGGGAACGACTAGCGGTCACAGATACGCAGTATTTT. This codes for CASSLRERLAVTDTQYF.

The chain employs TRBV2 and TRBJ1-5; D is ambiguous. The CDR3 totals 14 residues. Germline V gene data show CDR1 as SNHLY and CDR2 as FYNNEI. Trimming left V 6 bases short and J 0 bases short, with 9 bases between. The CDR3 coding sequence is TGTGCCAGCAGCGGCTCCTATAGCAATCAGCCCCAGCATTTT. It yields the protein CASSGSYSNQPQHF.

This clonotype appeared many times. The CDR3 sequence is CASSSRSYEQYF. The DNA of the CDR3 is TGTGCCAGCAGTTCCCGATCCTACGAGCAGTACTTC. This rearrangement joins TRBV12-3 or TRBV12-4 to TRBJ2-7; D is unresolved. V lost 4 bases and J lost 1, with 5 bases in between. The CDR3 extends over 12 amino acids.